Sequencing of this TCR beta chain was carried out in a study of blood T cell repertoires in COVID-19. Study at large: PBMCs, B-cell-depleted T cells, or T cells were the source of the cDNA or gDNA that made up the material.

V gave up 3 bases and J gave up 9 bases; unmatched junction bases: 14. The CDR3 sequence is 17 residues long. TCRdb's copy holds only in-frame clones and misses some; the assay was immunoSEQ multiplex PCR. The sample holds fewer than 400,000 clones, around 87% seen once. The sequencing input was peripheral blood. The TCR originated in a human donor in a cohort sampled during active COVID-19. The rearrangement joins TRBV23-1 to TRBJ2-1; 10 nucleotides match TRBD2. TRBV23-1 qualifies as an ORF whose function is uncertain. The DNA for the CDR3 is TGCGCCAGCAGTCACAAGGGTCCCAGCGGGAGGGCCTGTGAGCAGTTCTTC. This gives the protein CASSHKGPSGRACEQFF.